This T cell receptor beta chain was captured in a study of T cell responses to AZD1222 COVID-19 vaccine (dated by TCRdb to about 2021). In the study overall: TCR sequencing covered fewer than 250 trial participants: approximately 200 given two doses of AZD1222 and approximately 26 given two doses of MenACWY control vaccine. Trial participants were enrolled by age into 18-55, 56-69 and 70-plus year subgroups, with approximately 150, 30 and 60 TCR-sequenced participants respectively.

V is reduced by 0 bases and J by 5 bases, leaving a spacing of 5 bases between them. Measured from the cysteine to the phenylalanine, the CDR3 is 12 residues long. Just the 36-base CDR3 DNA is kept, in frame starting at base 1. From the germline V gene (reference sequence), CDR1 is MNHNY and CDR2 is SVGAGI. As for this clone: Its target antigen remains unknown. Within one base of it there is no much larger clone, and no base qualities were kept.

What the work shows at the level of the full study, not this receptor alone: The 56-69-year group was small, and its depth increase did not reach significance, likely because of low power. Conclusions about previously exposed vaccinees are limited, since just five to seven AZD1222 recipients were seropositive for SARS-CoV-2 at baseline. Most participants were white British and females outnumbered males, and the authors suggested that clonal diversity may have been underestimated. Epitopes outside the regions mutated in the B.1.351 and B.1.1.7 variants were reportedly recognized by nearly half of the unique spike-specific TCRs. Because no day 14 peak-response samples were available, repertoires were characterized only after the peak T cell response. After two AZD1222 doses, spike-specific TCR breadth and depth were significantly higher than at day 0 and than in MenACWY recipients. The whole spike protein was spanned by vaccine-associated CD4 TCRs, and dominant responses were seen in regions 160-218 and 743-854.

The intended sense of this specimen's time point label: about 28 days (+/-7) after the second vaccine dose. AZD1222 recipients with second doses at about 4 weeks or about 12 weeks were pooled, because spike-specific TCR depth and breadth did not differ between schedules. The vaccinee samples were drawn from two UK trials, COV001 and COV002, one of which was a single-blind randomized controlled phase 2/3 trial testing AZD1222 (ChAdOx1 nCoV-19) in healthy adults. Trial participant PBMC samples were collected at day 0 and day 28 after the second dose for TCRbeta chain sequencing. The CDR3 regions of human TCRbeta chains were subjected to immunosequencing. The paper's data handling went like this. Repertoire TCRs were checked for matches against a reference library of SARS-CoV-2-specific TCRs that had been generated using the MIRA antigen-specificity platform. Breadth was defined as the fraction of unique TCRs that were SARS-CoV-2-associated. Depth was defined as the fraction of total T cells that were SARS-CoV-2-associated. Each spike-specific TCR was assigned to its reactive spike region and to a CD4 or CD8 class using the MIRA data. Log10-transformed breadth and depth values were compared by one-way ANOVA with Sidak's multiple comparisons tests. The clones in this table, taken by TCRdb from immuneACCESS, are in-frame only. Not every clone is retained; where verified, under half of the shortfall comes from an unresolved V gene, and the cause of the rest is unknown. The V and J calls and clone size are taken from that table; D and trimming were inferred from the DNA. The sample table contains tens of thousands of clones; only one count was recorded for more than 75% of them. About 12% of the sample comes from the top ten.

Recombination connected TRBV6-6 to TRBJ2-7; the D gene identity is not certain. Sequencing used peripheral blood, obtained 28 days after the second AZD1222 dose. The receptor was derived from an adult who received the AZD1222 COVID-19 vaccine. CDR3 loop: CASSYSRNEQYF. The DNA sequence is given as TGTGCCAGCAGTTACTCGAGAAACGAGCAGTACTTC.